A single sample gave rise to the 4 T cell receptor beta chains below, sequenced in a study of early T cells in non-severe SARS-CoV-2 infection. TCRdb used MiXCR to reprocess the 5' RACE reads, holding one entry per CDR3 protein. The table records about 39,000 distinct CDR3 sequences, 5.5% of them present only once. The starting material was whole blood, obtained at baseline. The receptors originated from an adult who was a healthcare worker with PCR-confirmed SARS-CoV-2 infection or an uninfected control (not recorded which).

This clonotype was observed at least ten times. This chain connects TRBV9 to TRBJ1-6; TRBD1 matches at 12 bases. Germline trimming cut 0 bases from V and 9 bases from J; bases unmatched to any gene: 7. CDR3 size: 17 residues. The germline V gene has CDR1 SGDLS and CDR2 YYNGEE. Here the CDR3 reads CASSVGGGQGAVSPLHF. DNA of the CDR3: TGTGCCAGCAGCGTAGGAGGGGGACAGGGGGCCGTTTCACCCCTCCACTTT.

This clonotype appeared many times. The chain is built from TRBV14 and TRBJ2-2, with D possibly matching TRBD2 (6 bases). CDR3 size: 15 residues. Trimming shortened V by 1 base and J by 6 bases, and 12 bases separated the two germline ends. Germline assignment: CDR1 SGHDN and CDR2 FVKESK. The CDR3 loop is CASSQGAGIAGELFF. The CDR3 DNA is TGTGCCAGCAGCCAAGGTGCGGGAATCGCCGGGGAGCTGTTTTTT.

The sample holds a few counts of this clonotype. The V and J genes are TRBV5-1 and TRBJ1-2; no definite D call. Germline CDR1 SGHRS, CDR2 YFSETQ. The CDR3 extends over 14 amino acids. With 0 bases removed from V and 2 bases from J, the gap between germline ends came to 8 bases. The CDR3 reads CASSLGQVNYGYTF. Written as DNA, the CDR3 is TGCGCCAGCAGCTTGGGTCAAGTGAACTATGGCTACACCTTC.

The gene calls are TRBV2 and TRBJ2-7; D gene uncertain. In germline, CDR1 is SNHLY, CDR2 FYNNEI. Trimming removed 5 bases from V and 6 bases from J, with 11 bases in between. The CDR3 totals 12 residues. Written as DNA, the CDR3 is TGTGCCAGCAGTTCCACCTCTGGCGAGCAGTACTTC. Amino acids: CASSSTSGEQYF.